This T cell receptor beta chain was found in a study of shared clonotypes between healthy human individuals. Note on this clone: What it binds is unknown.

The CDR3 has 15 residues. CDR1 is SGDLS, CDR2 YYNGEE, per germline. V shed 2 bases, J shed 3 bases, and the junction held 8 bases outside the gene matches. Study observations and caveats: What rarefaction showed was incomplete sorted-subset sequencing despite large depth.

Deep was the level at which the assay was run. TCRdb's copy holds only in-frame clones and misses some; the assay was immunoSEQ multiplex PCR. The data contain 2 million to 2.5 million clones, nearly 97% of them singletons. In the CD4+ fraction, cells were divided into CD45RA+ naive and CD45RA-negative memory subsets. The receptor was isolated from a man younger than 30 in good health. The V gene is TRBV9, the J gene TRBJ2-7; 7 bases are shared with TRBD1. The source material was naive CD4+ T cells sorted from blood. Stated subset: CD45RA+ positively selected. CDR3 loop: CASSVQPGQFYEQYF. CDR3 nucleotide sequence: TGTGCCAGCAGCGTCCAGCCGGGACAGTTCTACGAGCAGTACTTC.